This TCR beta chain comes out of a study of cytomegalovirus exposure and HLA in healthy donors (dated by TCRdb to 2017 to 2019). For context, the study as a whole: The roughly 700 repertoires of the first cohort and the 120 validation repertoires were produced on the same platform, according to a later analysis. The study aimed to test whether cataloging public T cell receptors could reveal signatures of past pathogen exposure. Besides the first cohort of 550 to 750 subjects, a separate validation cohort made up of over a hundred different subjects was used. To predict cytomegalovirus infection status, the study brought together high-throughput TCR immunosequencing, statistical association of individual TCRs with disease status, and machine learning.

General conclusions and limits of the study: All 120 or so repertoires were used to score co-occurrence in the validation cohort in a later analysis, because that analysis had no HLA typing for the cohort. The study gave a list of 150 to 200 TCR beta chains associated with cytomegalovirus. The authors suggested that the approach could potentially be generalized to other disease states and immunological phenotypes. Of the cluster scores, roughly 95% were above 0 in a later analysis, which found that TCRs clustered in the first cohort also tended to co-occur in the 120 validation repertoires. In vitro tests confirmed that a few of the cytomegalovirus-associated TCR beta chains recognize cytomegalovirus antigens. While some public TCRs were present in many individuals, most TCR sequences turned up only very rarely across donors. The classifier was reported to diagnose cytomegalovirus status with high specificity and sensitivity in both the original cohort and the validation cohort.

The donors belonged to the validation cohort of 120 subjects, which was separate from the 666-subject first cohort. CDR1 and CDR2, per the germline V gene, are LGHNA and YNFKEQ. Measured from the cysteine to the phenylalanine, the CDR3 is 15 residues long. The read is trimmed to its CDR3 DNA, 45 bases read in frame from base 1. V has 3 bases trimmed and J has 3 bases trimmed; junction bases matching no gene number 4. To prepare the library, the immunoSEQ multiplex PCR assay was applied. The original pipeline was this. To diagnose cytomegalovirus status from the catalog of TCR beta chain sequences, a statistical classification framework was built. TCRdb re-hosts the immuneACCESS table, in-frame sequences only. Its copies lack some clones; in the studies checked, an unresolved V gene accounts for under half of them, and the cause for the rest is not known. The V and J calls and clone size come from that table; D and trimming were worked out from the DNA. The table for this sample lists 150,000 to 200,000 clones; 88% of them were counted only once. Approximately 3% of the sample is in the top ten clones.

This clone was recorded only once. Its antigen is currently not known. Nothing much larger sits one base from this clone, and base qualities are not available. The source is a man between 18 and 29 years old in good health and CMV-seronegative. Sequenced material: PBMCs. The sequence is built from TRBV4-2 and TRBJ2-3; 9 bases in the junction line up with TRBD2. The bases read TGTGCCAGCAGCCAGCGGGAGGGCTTGACAGATACGCAGTATTTT. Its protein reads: CASSQREGLTDTQYF.